The rows below give T cell receptor beta chains drawn from one sample of a study of cytomegalovirus exposure and HLA in healthy donors. Here immunoSEQ multiplex PCR was the method, and the copy in TCRdb shows in-frame clones only, minus some. This sample lists 100,000 to 150,000 clones; its ten largest clones have around 2.4%. The specimen was PBMCs. Source of these receptors: a man between 40 and 49 years old in good health and CMV-seronegative. Each CDR3 is given with its conserved first and last residue. A D gene is named only where the DNA matches it firmly.

V gene	J gene	CDR3 length	D gene	CDR3 DNA	CDR3 protein
TRBV5-6	TRBJ2-5	14	NA	TGTGCCAGCAGCGGTGCGGACATCCCCGGGACCCAGTACTTC	CASSGADIPGTQYF
TRBV9	TRBJ2-6	16	NA	TGTGCCAGCAGCGTAGGAGGGACATCCGGGGCCAACGTCCTGACTTTC	CASSVGGTSGANVLTF
TRBV2	TRBJ1-1	11	TRBD1	TGTGCCAGCAGTGGACAGGGTTTTGCTTTCTTT	CASSGQGFAFF
TRBV6-5	TRBJ2-7	13	NA	TGTGCCAGCACCCCAGGGGCCTCCTACGAGCAGTACTTC	CASTPGASYEQYF
TRBV27	TRBJ1-6	15	TRBD1	TGTGCCAGCACTCCCCGGGACAGGCCTAATTCACCCCTCCACTTT	CASTPRDRPNSPLHF
TRBV30	TRBJ1-6	12	TRBD1	TGTGCCTTCGGACAGGAGCGTTCACCCCTCCACTTT	CAFGQERSPLHF
TRBV6-1	TRBJ2-1	15	NA	TGTGCCAGCATCCCAGACTCTAGCTCCTACAATGAGCAGTTCTTC	CASIPDSSSYNEQFF
TRBV6-1	TRBJ2-1	13	NA	TGTGCCAGCAGTGAAGTGGGGCTCAATGAGCAGTTCTTC	CASSEVGLNEQFF
TRBV10-3	TRBJ2-1	15	TRBD2	TGTGCCATCAGTCGAGGAGCGGGATTCGGCAATGAGCAGTTCTTC	CAISRGAGFGNEQFF
TRBV7-8	TRBJ2-3	15	NA	TGTGCCAGCAGCTTAAGGGGTCTGAGCACAGATACGCAGTATTTT	CASSLRGLSTDTQYF
TRBV4-1	TRBJ2-1	16	TRBD2	TGCGCCAGCAGCCAAGACCCTAGCGGGAGAAGGAATGAGCAGTTCTTC	CASSQDPSGRRNEQFF
TRBV5-4	TRBJ2-5	15	NA	TGTGCCAGCAGCTTGGTATTGGGGCGCCAAGAGACCCAGTACTTC	CASSLVLGRQETQYF
TRBV7-8	TRBJ1-1	13	NA	TGTGCCAGCAGCTCTACAGGGAAAACTGAAGCTTTCTTT	CASSSTGKTEAFF
TRBV9	TRBJ1-1	14	NA	TGTGCCAGCAGCGTAACCAGGGCGAACACTGAAGCTTTCTTT	CASSVTRANTEAFF
TRBV5-4	TRBJ2-2	16	TRBD2	TGTGCCAGCAGCTTGTACGCGGGAGCGGGCACCGGGGAGCTGTTTTTT	CASSLYAGAGTGELFF
TRBV28	TRBJ1-6	15	NA	TGTGCCAGCAGTTTTCAGGGGCCCTATAATTCACCCCTCCACTTT	CASSFQGPYNSPLHF
TRBV9	TRBJ2-3	14	TRBD2	TGTGCCAGCAGCGCTCTAGCGGGCTTAGATACGCAGTATTTT	CASSALAGLDTQYF
TRBV5-6	TRBJ1-2	16	TRBD1	TGTGCCAGCAGCTCCAAAGGACAGGGGAGATGGTATGGCTACACCTTC	CASSSKGQGRWYGYTF
TRBV5-8	TRBJ2-5	15	TRBD2	TGTGCCAGCAGCCAGGTGTCTAGCGGACAAGAGACCCAGTACTTC	CASSQVSSGQETQYF
TRBV5-5	TRBJ2-7	13	NA	TGTGCCAGCAGCCAGCTGGACTACTACGAGCAGTACTTC	CASSQLDYYEQYF
TRBV4-3	TRBJ2-7	15	TRBD2	TGCGCCAGCAGCCAAGTGGCGGGAGCCTCCTACGAGCAGTACTTC	CASSQVAGASYEQYF
TRBV19	TRBJ1-1	14	NA	TGTGCCAGTACCGGGGTAGGGCCAGGCCCTGAAGCTTTCTTT	CASTGVGPGPEAFF
TRBV6-6	TRBJ1-2	13	TRBD1	TGTGCCAGCAGTTACGGGACAGAGTATGGCTACACCTTC	CASSYGTEYGYTF
TRBV11-1	TRBJ2-7	15	NA	TGTGCCAGCAGCTCAGGAAGGTCCCCCTCCTACGAGCAGTACTTC	CASSSGRSPSYEQYF
TRBV11-2	TRBJ2-3	17	NA	TGTGCCAGCAGCTCCGTCCCCGGCAGGGCATTCACAGATACGCAGTATTTT	CASSSVPGRAFTDTQYF
TRBV30	TRBJ1-4	14	NA	TGTGCCTGGAGGAACAGGTTAACTAATGAAAAACTGTTTTTT	CAWRNRLTNEKLFF
TRBV7-9	TRBJ1-1	14	NA	TGTGCCAGCAGCCCGCGTGGAGGGAACACTGAAGCTTTCTTT	CASSPRGGNTEAFF
TRBV5-6	TRBJ1-1	13	TRBD1	TGTGCCAGCAGCTTGGTTGGGACAGGGCAGCGCGATTTT	CASSLVGTGQRDF
TRBV29-1	TRBJ2-1	13	TRBD2	TGCAGCGTCGGGAGGAAGGGCGACAATGAGCAGTTCTTC	CSVGRKGDNEQFF
TRBV7-6	TRBJ1-2	14	TRBD1	TGTGCCAGCAGCGCGGGGACAGGGGGCCCTGGCTACACCTTC	CASSAGTGGPGYTF
TRBV18	TRBJ2-5	13	NA	TGTGCCAGCTCACCACCTTCGCGCGAGACCCAGTACTTC	CASSPPSRETQYF
TRBV5-1	TRBJ1-1	16	NA	TGCGCCAGCAGCTTGGTCGAAGGGGAGGGGAACACTGAAGCTTTCTTT	CASSLVEGEGNTEAFF
TRBV19	TRBJ1-2	15	NA	TGTGCCAGTACCGGGGTCGACGGACGTAACTATGGCTACACCTTC	CASTGVDGRNYGYTF
TRBV10-3	TRBJ2-7	14	NA	TGTGCCATCAGTGAGGCCGTAGGGGGCTACGAGCAGTACTTC	CAISEAVGGYEQYF
TRBV7-6	TRBJ2-1	15	TRBD2	TGTGCCAGCAGCCGAACACTAGCGGGAGACAATGAGCAGTTCTTC	CASSRTLAGDNEQFF
TRBV5-4	TRBJ1-1	14	TRBD1	TGTGCCAGCAGCTTTGGGGGTGGACAGGGGAAAGCTTTCTTT	CASSFGGGQGKAFF
TRBV5-1	TRBJ2-1	14	TRBD2	TGCGCCAGCAGCTTGGGACTAGCGGAAGATGAGCAGTTCTTC	CASSLGLAEDEQFF
TRBV11-3	TRBJ2-5	13	NA	TGTGCCAGCAGCTTAGTGCAGGGTGGGGCCCAGTACTTC	CASSLVQGGAQYF
TRBV6-1	TRBJ2-1	15	TRBD2	TGTGCCAGCAGTGAAGAGCGGGGAATGGACAATGAGCAGTTCTTC	CASSEERGMDNEQFF
TRBV6-1	TRBJ1-3	15	NA	TGTGCCAGCAGTGAATTAGTCCGCTCTGGAAACACCATATATTTT	CASSELVRSGNTIYF
TRBV6-5	TRBJ1-1	14	NA	TGTGCCAGCAGTTACGACGGACAGAACACTGAAGCTTTCTTT	CASSYDGQNTEAFF
TRBV28	TRBJ1-2	16	TRBD1	TGTGCCAGCAGTTTAACAATCTTCAAGGGGGCCTATGGCTACACCTTC	CASSLTIFKGAYGYTF
TRBV7-8	TRBJ2-7	18	TRBD1	TGTGCCAGCAGCTCGAGCTTGAGGAGATGGGACAGGGGCAACGAGCAGTACTTC	CASSSSLRRWDRGNEQYF
TRBV21-1	TRBJ2-7	16	NA	TGTGCCAGCAGTTACATCACTAGCGCCAGCTCCTACGAGCAGTACTTC	CASSYITSASSYEQYF
TRBV5-4	TRBJ1-1	18	NA	TGTGCCAGCAGCTTGGGGGTGGGCTTCAGTGTGAAGAACACTGAAGCTTTCTTT	CASSLGVGFSVKNTEAFF
TRBV5-4	TRBJ2-7	15	TRBD2	TGTGCCAGCAGCTTGGCAGGCGGACTAGCGTCGGGGCAGTACTTC	CASSLAGGLASGQYF
TRBV29-1	TRBJ2-7	15	TRBD1	TGCAGCGTTGGTGGGGACAGAGTCTTCTCCTACGAGCAGTACTTC	CSVGGDRVFSYEQYF